This T cell receptor (beta chain) originates from a study of T cell changes during pregnancy in multiple sclerosis. Sequenced by immunoSEQ multiplex PCR; TCRdb stores in-frame clones only, minus some. The sample holds about 70,000 clones, about nine tenths seen once. After removal of 7 bases from V and 4 bases from J, the junction contained 3 bases not matched to a gene. Germline CDR1 SNHLY, CDR2 FYNNEI. The CDR3 runs 12 residues. Material: CD4+ T cells from peripheral blood mononuclear cells, obtained after pregnancy. The genes are TRBV2 and TRBJ1-2; 7 bases agree with TRBD1. This sequence originates from a female donor with multiple sclerosis, enrolled in a pregnancy study. CDR3 DNA sequence: TGTGCCAGCACCCGGGACAGCTATGGCTACACCTTC. Protein product: CASTRDSYGYTF.